These 6 T cell receptor beta chains were sequenced from one sample in a study of CXCR3-negative and CXCR3-positive naive CD8 T cells. Study-wide findings and caveats: CXCR3-positive naive cells had more hydrophobic TRB CDR3s than CXCR3-negative naive cells.

These receptors have no identified antigens. All TRB cDNA libraries came from 5' RACE performed with UMI labels. With the 5' RACE reads reprocessed, TCRdb shows one record per CDR3 protein and no DNA. The sample's table shows about 150,000 distinct CDR3 sequences. Specimen: naive CXCR3+ CD8+ T cells from blood. The sample's subset: CD45RO-CCR7+CD27+CD95- naive CD8+ T cells expressing CXCR3 (TNR3+). The receptors originated from a human donor in good health. Some clones in this sample may be carry-over from other donors' samples.

V is TRBV5-6 and J is TRBJ2-1. This CDR3 region has 14 residues. Germline V gene data show CDR1 as SGHDT and CDR2 as YYEEEE. The CDR3 sequence: CASSLELAYNEQFF.

The CDR3 loop reads CSASHPDRAGNQPQHF. The chain has TRBV20-1 and TRBJ1-5; checking the TCRdb D call of TRBD1 is not possible without DNA. CDR1 is DFQATT, CDR2 SNEGSKA, per germline (reference sequence). This CDR3 region has 16 residues.

The chain uses TRBV2 and TRBJ2-7; the TRBD1 assignment by TCRdb is unverifiable without DNA. The length of the CDR3 is 15 residues. CDR1 SNHLY and CDR2 FYNNEI come from the germline V gene. CDR3 in amino acids: CASRGDGVSSYEQYF.

This chain links TRBV6-5 with TRBJ2-3. Germline CDR1 and CDR2: MNHEY and SVGAGI. This CDR3 is built from 13 residues. The CDR3 loop reads CASSYAGTDTQYF.

J is TRBJ1-2 and V is TRBV27. CDR3 length: 14 amino acids. The V gene's germline CDR1 is MNHEY and CDR2 SMNVEV (reference sequence). CDR3 region: CASSITNDYYGYTF.

The chain has TRBV20-1 and TRBJ2-5; TCRdb's D call, TRBD2, is unchecked because there is no DNA. This CDR3 comprises 18 residues. Germline V gives CDR1 DFQATT, CDR2 SNEGSKA (reference sequence). The CDR3 sequence is CSARETRAARLARETQYF.